Sequencing of this T cell receptor (beta chain) was carried out in a study of control samples from healthy donors and cancer patients. Clones were read by immunoSEQ multiplex PCR, and TCRdb kept only the in-frame ones, dropping some. The sample has over 100,000 clones, around 89% seen once; the top ten hold 17%. V lost 2 bases to trimming and J lost 3 bases, with 6 bases between them. Germline values: CDR1 SGHTS, CDR2 YDEGEE. The CDR3 extends over 13 amino acids. The sequence was collected from a woman between 45 and 60 years old in good health. Sequencing was carried out using blood. The V and J genes are TRBV5-8 and TRBJ1-5; D perhaps matches TRBD1 (5 bases). CDR3 coding DNA: TGTGCCAGCAGCTTAGGGGACAATCAGCCCCAGCATTTT. Translated: CASSLGDNQPQHF.